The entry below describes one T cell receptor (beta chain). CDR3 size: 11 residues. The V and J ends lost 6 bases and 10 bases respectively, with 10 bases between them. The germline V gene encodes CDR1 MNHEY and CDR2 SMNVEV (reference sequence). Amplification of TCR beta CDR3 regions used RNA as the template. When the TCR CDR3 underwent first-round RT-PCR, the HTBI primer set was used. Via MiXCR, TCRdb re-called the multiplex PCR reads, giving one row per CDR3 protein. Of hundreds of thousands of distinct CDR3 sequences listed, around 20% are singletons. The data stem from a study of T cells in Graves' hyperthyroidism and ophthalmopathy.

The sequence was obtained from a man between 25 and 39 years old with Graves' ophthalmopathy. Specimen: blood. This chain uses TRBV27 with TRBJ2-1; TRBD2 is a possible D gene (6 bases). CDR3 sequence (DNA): TGTGCCAGCAGGGGTCGGGGGGAGCAGTTCTTC. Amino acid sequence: CASRGRGEQFF.